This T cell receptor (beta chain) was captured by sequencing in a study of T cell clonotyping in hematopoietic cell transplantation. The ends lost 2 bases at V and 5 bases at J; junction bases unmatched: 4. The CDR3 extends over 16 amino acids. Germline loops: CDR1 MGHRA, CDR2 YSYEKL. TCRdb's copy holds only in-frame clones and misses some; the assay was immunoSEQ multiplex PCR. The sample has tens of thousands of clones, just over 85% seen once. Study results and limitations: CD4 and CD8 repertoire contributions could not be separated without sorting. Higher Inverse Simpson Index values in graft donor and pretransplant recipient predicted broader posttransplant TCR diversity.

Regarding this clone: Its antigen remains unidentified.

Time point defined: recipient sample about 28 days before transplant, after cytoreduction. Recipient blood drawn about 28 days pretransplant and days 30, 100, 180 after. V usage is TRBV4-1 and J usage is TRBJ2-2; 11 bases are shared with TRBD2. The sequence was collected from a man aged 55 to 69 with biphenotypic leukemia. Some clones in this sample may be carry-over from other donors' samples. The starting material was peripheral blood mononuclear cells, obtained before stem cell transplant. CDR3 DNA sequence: TGCGCCAGCAGCCAATTAGCGGGAGGGGGAACCGGGGAGCTGTTTTTT. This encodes CASSQLAGGGTGELFF.